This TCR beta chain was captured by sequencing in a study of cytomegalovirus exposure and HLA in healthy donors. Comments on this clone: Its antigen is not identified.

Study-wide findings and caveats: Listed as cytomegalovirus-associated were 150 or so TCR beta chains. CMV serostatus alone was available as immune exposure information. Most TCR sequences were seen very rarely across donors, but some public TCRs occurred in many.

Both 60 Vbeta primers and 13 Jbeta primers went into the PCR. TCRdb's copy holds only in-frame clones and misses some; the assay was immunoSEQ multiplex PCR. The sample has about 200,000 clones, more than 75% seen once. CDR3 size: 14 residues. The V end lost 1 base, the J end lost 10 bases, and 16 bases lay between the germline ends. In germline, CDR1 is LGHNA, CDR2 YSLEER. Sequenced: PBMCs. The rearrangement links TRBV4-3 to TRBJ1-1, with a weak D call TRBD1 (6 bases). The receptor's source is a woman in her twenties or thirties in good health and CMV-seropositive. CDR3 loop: CASSQGAGDVGAFF. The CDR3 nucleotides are TGCGCCAGCAGCCAAGGTGCAGGGGATGTAGGAGCTTTCTTT.